This paragraph reports one T cell receptor beta chain. The antigen remains unidentified. The CDR3 runs to 15 residues. The junction had 9 bases not matched to a gene; V was cut back by 11 bases and J by 2 bases. Per germline, CDR1 ENHRY and CDR2 SYGVKD. The record originates from a study of T cells in pancreatic ductal adenocarcinoma. Notes on the study in general: Blood clonality (roughly 0.07) did not differ significantly from tumor (roughly 0.1).

The table came from immunoSEQ multiplex PCR; TCRdb's copy has only in-frame clones and leaves some out. The profile shows more than 85,000 clones, roughly 95% of them singletons. Surgery without prior neoadjuvant therapy was the treatment of the selected pancreatic ductal adenocarcinoma patients. V gene TRBV10-3 combines with J gene TRBJ2-2; TRBD2 aligns across 9 bases. The sample taken for sequencing was PBMCs. The sequence came from a human donor with pancreatic ductal adenocarcinoma. The CDR3 reads CAASAGGGNTGELFF. For the CDR3, the DNA is TGTGCCGCCTCGGCGGGGGGGGGAAACACCGGGGAGCTGTTTTTT.